Included here is one T cell receptor beta chain sequence, with context. Profiling relied on immunoSEQ multiplex PCR, and the TCRdb table lists in-frame clones only, not all of them. Of about 97,000 clones listed, roughly three quarters are singletons. This entry is derived from a study of cytotoxic CD8 clonotypes in ibrutinib-treated CLL. Trimming took 7 bases from V and 4 from J, leaving 11 bases between them. Germline lookup yields CDR1 MNHNS and CDR2 SASEGT. This CDR3 spans 12 amino acids. The material was PBMCs, obtained after 24 months of ibrutinib treatment. V gene TRBV6-1 combines with J gene TRBJ2-7, with D unresolved. The TCR was taken from a human donor with chronic lymphocytic leukemia. The CDR3 coding sequence is TGTGCCAGCACCGAACAAGGTTACGAGCAGTACTTC. Its protein is CASTEQGYEQYF.